The 32 T cell receptor beta chains listed next were all sequenced from one sample in a study of CD8+CD57+ T cells in acquired aplastic anemia. Previously, flow cytometry had revealed CD8+CD57+ cell expansion in the patients chosen for sequencing. It was genomic DNA that served as the template for profiling TCR beta VDJ and CDR3. From the reads, TCRdb called clonotypes with MiXCR, one entry per CDR3 protein. The sample shows approximately 200,000 distinct CDR3 sequences, under 55% of them seen only once. The specimen sequenced was sorted CD4+, CD8+, or CD8+CD57+ T cells (not recorded which) from PBMCs. The receptor source for this set is a human donor with aplastic anemia.

Concerning this clonotype itself: A single base separates this from a much larger clone, so it may be a read error. The rearrangement links TRBV12-3 or TRBV12-4 to TRBJ2-2, with 9 bases lining up with TRBD1. The length of the CDR3 is 15 residues. CDR3 in amino acids: CASSFATGGPGELSF. DNA for the CDR3: TGTGCCAGCAGTTTCGCGACAGGGGGTCCCGGGGAGCTGTCTTTT.

J is TRBJ1-4 and V is TRBV7-8; no clear D. CDR3 length equals 16 residues. Deletions cut 0 bases from V and 4 bases from J, with 12 bases between. Per the germline V gene, CDR1 is SGHVS and CDR2 is FQNEAQ. The CDR3 DNA sequence: TGTGCCAGCAGCTTAGCCCCAGAAAGCTTTAATGAAAAACTGTTTTTT. Amino acid sequence: CASSLAPESFNEKLFF. Full variable domain (remainder filled in from reference TRBV7-8 and TRBJ1-4): GAGVSQSPRYKVAKRGQDVALRCDPISGHVSLFWYQQALGQGPEFLTYFQNEAQLDKSGLPSDRFFAERPEGSVSTLKIQRTQQEDSAVYLCASSLAPESFNEKLFFGSGTQLSVL.

This clonotype was observed at least ten times. The gene calls are TRBV5-1 and TRBJ1-5; TRBD1 might be the D (5 bases). Trimming took 0 bases from V and 8 from J, leaving 12 bases between them. The CDR3 length is 14 residues. Germline assignment: CDR1 SGHRS and CDR2 YFSETQ. The CDR3 nucleotides read TGCGCCAGCAGCTTGGGGGTCGAAGGGGAGCCCCAGCATTTT. Residues: CASSLGVEGEPQHF.

This chain uses TRBV5-1 with TRBJ1-1, with TRBD1 as a possible D gene (5 bases). This CDR3 comprises 15 residues. The germline V gene has CDR1 SGHRS and CDR2 YFSETQ. V shed 0 bases and J shed 1 base, with 10 bases lying between them. The CDR3 DNA reads as TGCGCCAGCAGCTTGGGTTCAACAGGGAACACTGAAGCTTTCTTT. Its translation: CASSLGSTGNTEAFF. Full variable domain (missing parts from reference TRBV5-1 and TRBJ1-1): KAGVTQTPRYLIKTRGQQVTLSCSPISGHRSVSWYQQTPGQGLQFLFEYFSETQRNKGNFPGRFSGRQFSNSRSEMNVSTLELGDSALYLCASSLGSTGNTEAFFGQGTRLTVV.

This clonotype was detected many times. The gene calls are TRBV19 and TRBJ2-7; D remains unclear. This CDR3 contains 13 residues. The ends were cut back, 5 bases at V and 3 bases at J, with 11 bases in the middle. Germline CDR1 reads LNHDA; CDR2 reads SQIVND (reference sequence). The CDR3 sequence is CASSPGRRYEQYF. In DNA, the CDR3 is TGTGCCAGTAGTCCCGGGCGGCGCTACGAGCAGTACTTC.

This clonotype was observed a handful of times. Just one base apart from a much larger clone, this may be a read error. The chain employs TRBV14 and TRBJ2-3; TRBD2 aligns across 8 bases. The germline CDR1 and CDR2 sequences are SGHDN and FVKESK. There are 15 residues in the CDR3. The CDR3 nucleotides read TGTGCCGGCAGCCGACGGGGGGGCAGCACAGATACGCAGTATTTT. It encodes CAGSRRGGSTDTQYF.

The chain employs TRBV2 and TRBJ1-2, with D uncertain. The CDR3 spans 13 residues. Germline CDR1 and CDR2: SNHLY and FYNNEI. V dropped 5 bases and J dropped 2 bases, with 9 bases sitting between them. The CDR3 nucleotides are TGTGCCAGCAGTCAGGCAGAGAACTATGGCTACACCTTC. Protein sequence: CASSQAENYGYTF.

About this clonotype: It is likely a read error, because the conserved phenylalanine at the end of the CDR3 is missing. The chain combines TRBV2 with TRBJ1-1, with D maybe TRBD1 (5 bases). CDR1 and CDR2 from the germline V gene are SNHLY and FYNNEI. The CDR3 covers 14 residues. V was clipped by 6 bases and J by 2 bases, with 13 bases between them. The CDR3 sequence is CASSRGGGNTEAFS. CDR3 sequence (DNA): TGTGCCAGCAGCCGTGGGGGGGGTAACACTGAAGCTTTCTCT.

Ten or more counts support this clonotype. V usage is TRBV5-1 and J usage is TRBJ2-3, with TRBD1 matching 8 bases. The CDR3 length is 15 residues. V lost 4 bases and J lost 0; bases outside the gene matches: 4. CDR1 SGHRS and CDR2 YFSETQ come from the germline V gene. In DNA, the CDR3 is TGCGCCAGCAGCACCCGACAGGGGAGCACAGATACGCAGTATTTT. Its protein is CASSTRQGSTDTQYF.

This clonotype has ten or more counts. This chain links TRBV12-3 or TRBV12-4 with TRBJ1-5; TRBD1 matches at 7 bases. There are 15 residues in the CDR3. Trimming took 3 bases from V and 1 from J; bases not matched to a gene: 3. In nucleotides, the CDR3 is TGTGCCAGCAGTTTCAGGGGGGGGAGCAATCAGCCCCAGCATTTT. Translation gives CASSFRGGSNQPQHF.

The chain has TRBV9 and TRBJ1-2; D gene unclear. CDR1 and CDR2 (germline): SGDLS, YYNGEE. CDR3 length: 14 amino acids. The V gene lost 0 bases and the J gene lost 4 bases, with 10 bases spanning the gap. The CDR3 nucleotides read TGTGCCAGCAGCGTAGTAGCGGGGAGCTATGGCTACACCTTC. Amino acids: CASSVVAGSYGYTF.

This clonotype was observed many times. The rearrangement uses TRBV5-1 and TRBJ2-2; D gene uncertain. The CDR3 spans 15 residues. The germline gives CDR1 SGHRS, CDR2 YFSETQ. V shed 2 bases and J shed 0 bases, with 8 bases lying between them. The CDR3, as DNA: TGCGCCAGCAGCTTAGTATCCGCGAACACCGGGGAGCTGTTTTTT. This sequence encodes CASSLVSANTGELFF.

DNA for the CDR3: TGTGCCAGCAGTACCCTGCAGGTCACTGAAGCTTTCTTT. Translated, it gives CASSTLQVTEAFF. The rearrangement joins TRBV7-8 to TRBJ1-1; D gene unclear. The ends were cut back, 6 bases at V and 4 bases at J, with 12 bases in the middle. The CDR3 totals 13 residues. Germline V CDR1 and CDR2: SGHVS, FQNEAQ.

This clonotype showed up just a few times. The chain uses TRBV19 and TRBJ2-3, with a possible D match to TRBD2 (6 bases). V lost 3 bases, J lost 1 base, and 8 bases lay in between. The V gene's germline CDR1 is LNHDA and CDR2 SQIVND (reference sequence). The CDR3 has 14 amino acids. CDR3 in amino acids: CASSMRDGTDTQYF. Written as DNA, the CDR3 is TGTGCCAGTAGTATGCGGGACGGCACAGATACGCAGTATTTT.

This clonotype was counted many times. The chain couples TRBV12-3 or TRBV12-4 to TRBJ2-7, with 7 bases lining up with TRBD1. V lost 6 bases and J lost 1; bases outside the gene matches: 3. The CDR3 length is 13 residues. CDR3 protein: CASSPGQSYEQYF. The CDR3 DNA sequence: TGTGCCAGCAGCCCGGGACAGTCCTACGAGCAGTACTTC.

CDR3 residues: CASSFDGQGEAFF. CDR3 bases: TGTGCCAGCAGCTTCGATGGACAGGGTGAAGCTTTCTTT. The chain links TRBV7-6 to TRBJ1-1; 8 bases map to TRBD1. Germline CDR1 reads SGHVS; CDR2 reads FNYEAQ. Germline trimming cut 3 bases from V and 7 bases from J; bases unmatched to any gene: 4. This CDR3 has 13 residues.

The V and J genes are TRBV9 and TRBJ2-1, with 10 bases fitting TRBD2. The junction had 11 bases not matched to a gene; V was cut back by 2 bases and J by 12 bases. The CDR3 loop spans 15 amino acids. In germline, CDR1 is SGDLS, CDR2 YYNGEE. The CDR3 spells CASSVLLAGSSGQFF. In DNA, the CDR3 is TGTGCCAGCAGCGTTCTACTAGCGGGATCTTCCGGGCAGTTCTTC.

This clonotype was counted many times. The chain carries TRBV7-3 and TRBJ2-3; D is perhaps TRBD1 (5 bases). Per the germline V gene, CDR1 is SGHTA and CDR2 is FQGTGA. V dropped 2 bases and J dropped 1 base, with 13 bases sitting between them. The CDR3 has 16 amino acids. For the CDR3, the DNA is TGTGCCAGCAGCTTAGAACAGGCTGGTGGCACAGATACGCAGTATTTT. Its protein product is CASSLEQAGGTDTQYF.

This clonotype has ten or more counts. This sequence joins TRBV9 and TRBJ2-1, with TRBD2 as a possible D gene (6 bases). This CDR3 region has 15 residues. Trimming pared 2 bases from V and 1 base from J, leaving 10 bases between. CDR1 is SGDLS and CDR2 is YYNGEE in the germline V gene. The CDR3 region has the DNA TGTGCCAGCAGCGTTGATGGGAGGTCCTACAATGAGCAGTTCTTC. Residues: CASSVDGRSYNEQFF.

This clonotype was counted many times. J is TRBJ2-1 and V is TRBV20-1, with D perhaps TRBD1 (6 bases). The germline V gene has CDR1 DFQATT and CDR2 SNEGSKA (reference sequence). The CDR3 is 14 amino acids. Trimming cost V 3 bases and J 1 base, with 10 bases left between them. The CDR3 DNA is TGCAGTGCTAGTCCAGGGGCTTCCTACAATGAGCAGTTCTTC. Amino acid sequence: CSASPGASYNEQFF.

The chain couples TRBV5-1 to TRBJ1-2; D is undetermined. Germline V gives CDR1 SGHRS, CDR2 YFSETQ. The CDR3 sequence is 16 residues long. V was cut by 4 bases and J by 7 bases, with 23 bases left in between. The CDR3 sequence is CASSPLMADVVGGYTF. The CDR3 bases are TGCGCCAGCAGCCCTCTCATGGCGGACGTAGTCGGTGGCTACACCTTC.

This sequence joins TRBV25-1 and TRBJ2-1; no definite D call. Deletions cut 6 bases from V and 0 bases from J, with 12 bases between. CDR3 size: 15 residues. CDR1 is MGHDK and CDR2 is SYGVNS in the germline V gene. The CDR3 sequence is CASSPGSSSYNEQFF. Written as DNA, the CDR3 is TGTGCCAGCAGCCCCGGATCCAGCTCCTACAATGAGCAGTTCTTC.

This clonotype appeared a few times. This chain uses TRBV5-1 with TRBJ2-1; perhaps TRBD2 as D (5 bases). Germline CDR1 is SGHRS and CDR2 is YFSETQ. The CDR3 is 16 residues long. V gave up 4 bases and J gave up 4 bases, with 18 bases separating them. CDR3 loop: CASSMTPGSKYNEQFF. The CDR3 DNA is TGCGCCAGCAGCATGACTCCGGGGTCGAAATACAATGAGCAGTTCTTC.

This clonotype occurred many times. This chain uses TRBV29-1 with TRBJ2-7, with a weak D call TRBD1 (6 bases). CDR1 is SQVTM and CDR2 is ANQGSEA in the germline V gene. The CDR3 is made up of 11 amino acids. The V and J ends lost 4 bases and 6 bases respectively, with 10 bases between them. CDR3 in DNA: TGCAGCGTTGGACAGGCAGTCGAGCAGTACTTC. Translation: CSVGQAVEQYF.

J is TRBJ2-3 and V is TRBV24-1; D unclear. The ends were cut back, 4 bases at V and 6 bases at J, with 10 bases in the middle. CDR1 and CDR2 from the germline V gene are KGHDR and SFDVKD. This CDR3 region has 13 residues. The DNA of the CDR3 is TGTGCCACCAGTGACCCCGCTGGGGATACGCAGTATTTT. Its translation is CATSDPAGDTQYF.

This rearrangement joins TRBV7-2 to TRBJ2-5; perhaps TRBD2 as D (6 bases). Looked up from germline, CDR1 is SGHTA and CDR2 is FQGNSA. The V end was cut by 6 bases, the J end by 9 bases, with 23 bases between. The CDR3 loop spans 15 amino acids. CDR3 coding DNA: TGTGCCAGCAGGTCAAATCGGGACTCGTGGCAGCCCCAGTACTTC. Amino acids: CASRSNRDSWQPQYF.

The chain carries TRBV5-1 and TRBJ1-6, with D maybe TRBD1 (6 bases). The V gene lost 0 bases and the J gene lost 6 bases, with 7 bases spanning the gap. Germline assignment: CDR1 SGHRS and CDR2 YFSETQ. The CDR3 length is 14 residues. CDR3 DNA: TGCGCCAGCAGCTTGGGACAGGCTAATTCACCCCTCCACTTT. Translating it yields CASSLGQANSPLHF.

About this clonotype: This could be a read error, since a much larger clone is one nucleotide away. Because the CDR3 is missing its conserved closing phenylalanine or tryptophan, this is likely a read error. J is TRBJ1-2 and V is TRBV6-6, with a tentative D call TRBD1 (5 bases). Germline CDR1 MNHNY, CDR2 SVGAGI (reference sequence). The CDR3 extends over 13 amino acids. V was clipped by 6 bases and J by 10 bases, with 18 bases between them. The chain's CDR3 is CASSPGGSVPYTL. CDR3 DNA sequence: TGTGCCAGCAGCCCCGGGGGGTCCGTGCCCTACACCCTC.

This clonotype turned up a few times. CDR3 nucleotides: TGTGCCAGTAGTATTGGGCACAGGCGGGGCAATCAGCCCCAGCATTTT. It encodes CASSIGHRRGNQPQHF. The rearrangement links TRBV19 to TRBJ1-5, with D perhaps TRBD1 (5 bases). Germline CDR1 is LNHDA and CDR2 is SQIVND (reference sequence). This CDR3 contains 16 residues. Trimming removed 3 bases at V and 2 bases at J, with 14 bases between. The complete variable domain, with remaining parts taken from reference TRBV19 and TRBJ1-5, reads DGGITQSPKYLFRKEGQNVTLSCEQNLNHDAMYWYRQDPGQGLRLIYYSQIVNDFQKGDIAEGYSVSREKKESFPLTVTSAQKNPTAFYLCASSIGHRRGNQPQHFGDGTRLSIL.

V and J are TRBV15 and TRBJ2-7; a weak D match, TRBD1 (6 bases). The germline gives CDR1 LNHNV, CDR2 YYDKDF (reference sequence). The germline V and J ends were trimmed by 0 bases and 4 bases, with 7 bases remaining between them. The CDR3 totals 13 residues. The CDR3 bases are TGTGCCACCAGCAGAGATGGGACATACGAGCAGTACTTC. It codes for CATSRDGTYEQYF.

The chain employs TRBV7-2 and TRBJ2-3; 10 bases line up with TRBD2. V dropped 4 bases and J dropped 6; count of bases not matched to a gene: 7. Germline CDR1 SGHTA, CDR2 FQGNSA. The CDR3 has 15 amino acids. In nucleotides, the CDR3 is TGTGCCAGCAGCTCGTTTAGCGGGAGGTCGGATACGCAGTATTTT. Translating gives CASSSFSGRSDTQYF.

On this clonotype: The junction does not match germline at one end; this may be a read error. The V gene is TRBV2, the J gene TRBJ2-5; TRBD2 is a possible D gene (5 bases). The CDR3 runs 14 residues. Germline V gives CDR1 SNHLY, CDR2 FYNNEI. CDR3 nucleotides: TGTGTCAGCAGTGGACTCCGGACGGAGGAGACCCAGTACTTC. It codes for CVSSGLRTEETQYF.